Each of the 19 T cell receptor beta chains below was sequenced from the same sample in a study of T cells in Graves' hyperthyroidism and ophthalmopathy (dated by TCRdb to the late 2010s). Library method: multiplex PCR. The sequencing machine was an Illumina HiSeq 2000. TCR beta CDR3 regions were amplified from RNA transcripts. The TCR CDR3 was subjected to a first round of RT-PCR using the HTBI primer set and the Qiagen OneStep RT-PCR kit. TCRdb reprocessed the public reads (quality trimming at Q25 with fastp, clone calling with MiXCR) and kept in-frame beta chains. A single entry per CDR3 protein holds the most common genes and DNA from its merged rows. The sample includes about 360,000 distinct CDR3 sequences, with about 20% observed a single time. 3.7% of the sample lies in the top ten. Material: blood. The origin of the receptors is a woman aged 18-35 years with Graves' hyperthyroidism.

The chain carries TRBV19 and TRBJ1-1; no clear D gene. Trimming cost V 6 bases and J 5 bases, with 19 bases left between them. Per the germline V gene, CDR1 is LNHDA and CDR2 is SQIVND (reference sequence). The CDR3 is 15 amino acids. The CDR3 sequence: CASRVQRRSGTEAFF. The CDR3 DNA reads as TGTGCCAGTAGGGTACAACGGCGGTCGGGGACTGAAGCTTTCTTT.

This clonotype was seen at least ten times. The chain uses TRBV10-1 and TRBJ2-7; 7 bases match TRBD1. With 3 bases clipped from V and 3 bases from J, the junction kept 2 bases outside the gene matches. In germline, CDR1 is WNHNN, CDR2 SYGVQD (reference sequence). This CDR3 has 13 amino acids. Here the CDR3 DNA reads TGCGCCAGCAGTGAAGGGACAGACTACGAGCAGTACTTC. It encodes CASSEGTDYEQYF.

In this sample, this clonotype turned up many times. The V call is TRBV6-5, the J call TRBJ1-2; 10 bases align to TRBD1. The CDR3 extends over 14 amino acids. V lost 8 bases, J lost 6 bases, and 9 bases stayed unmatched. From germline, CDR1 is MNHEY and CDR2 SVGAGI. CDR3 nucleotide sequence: TGTGCCAGCGTCCGGGACAGGGGAAAAGATGGCTACACCTTC. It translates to CASVRDRGKDGYTF.

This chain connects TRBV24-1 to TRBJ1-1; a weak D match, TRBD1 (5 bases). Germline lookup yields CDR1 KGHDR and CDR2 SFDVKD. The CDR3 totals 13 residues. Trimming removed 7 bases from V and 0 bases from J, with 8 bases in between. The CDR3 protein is CATRGPMNTEAFF. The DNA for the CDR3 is TGTGCCACCAGGGGGCCCATGAACACTGAAGCTTTCTTT.

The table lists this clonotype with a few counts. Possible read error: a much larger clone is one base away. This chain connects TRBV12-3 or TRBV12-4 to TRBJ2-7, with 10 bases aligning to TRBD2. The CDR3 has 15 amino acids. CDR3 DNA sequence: TGTACCAGCAGTCCCACTAGCGGGGCAACCTACGAGCAGTACTTC. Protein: CTSSPTSGATYEQYF.

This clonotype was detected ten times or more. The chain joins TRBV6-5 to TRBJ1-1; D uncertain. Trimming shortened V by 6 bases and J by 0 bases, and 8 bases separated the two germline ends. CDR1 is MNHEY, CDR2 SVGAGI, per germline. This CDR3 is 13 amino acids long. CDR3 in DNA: TGTGCCAGCAGCTCTGGATTGAACACTGAAGCTTTCTTT. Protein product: CASSSGLNTEAFF.

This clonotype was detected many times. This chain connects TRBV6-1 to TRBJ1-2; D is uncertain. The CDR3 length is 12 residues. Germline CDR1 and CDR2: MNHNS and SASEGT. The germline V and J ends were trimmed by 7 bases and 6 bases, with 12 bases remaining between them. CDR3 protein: CASTPQRDGYTF. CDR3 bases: TGTGCCAGCACCCCACAGCGAGATGGCTACACCTTC.

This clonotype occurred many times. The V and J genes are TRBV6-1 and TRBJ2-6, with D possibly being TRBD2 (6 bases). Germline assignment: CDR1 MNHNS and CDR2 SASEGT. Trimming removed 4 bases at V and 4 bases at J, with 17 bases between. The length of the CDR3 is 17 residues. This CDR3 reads CASSVSSTGGGANVLTF. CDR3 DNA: TGTGCCAGCAGTGTAAGTTCGACCGGGGGAGGGGCCAACGTCCTGACTTTC.

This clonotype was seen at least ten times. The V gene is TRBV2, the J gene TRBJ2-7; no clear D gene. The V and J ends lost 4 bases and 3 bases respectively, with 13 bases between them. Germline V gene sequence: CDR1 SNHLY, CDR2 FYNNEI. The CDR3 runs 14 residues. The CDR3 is CASSGFSTDYEQYF. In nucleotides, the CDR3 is TGTGCCAGCAGTGGTTTTTCCACCGACTACGAGCAGTACTTC.

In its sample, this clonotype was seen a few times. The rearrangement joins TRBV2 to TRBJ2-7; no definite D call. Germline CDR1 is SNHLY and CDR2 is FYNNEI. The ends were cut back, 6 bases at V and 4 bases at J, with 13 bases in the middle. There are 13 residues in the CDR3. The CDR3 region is CASSLLNSYEQYF. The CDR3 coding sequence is TGTGCCAGCAGCCTCTTAAATAGTTACGAGCAGTACTTC. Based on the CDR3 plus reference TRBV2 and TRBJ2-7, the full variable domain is EPEVTQTPSHQVTQMGQEVILRCVPISNHLYFYWYRQILGQKVEFLVSFYNNEISEKSEIFDDQFSVERPDGSNFTLKIRSTKLEDSAMYFCASSLLNSYEQYFGPGTRLTVT.

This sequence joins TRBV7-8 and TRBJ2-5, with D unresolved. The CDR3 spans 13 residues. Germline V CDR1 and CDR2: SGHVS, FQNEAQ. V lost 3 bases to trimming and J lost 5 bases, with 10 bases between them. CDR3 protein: CASSLSLWETQYF. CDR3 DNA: TGTGCCAGCAGCTTGTCGCTTTGGGAGACCCAGTACTTC.

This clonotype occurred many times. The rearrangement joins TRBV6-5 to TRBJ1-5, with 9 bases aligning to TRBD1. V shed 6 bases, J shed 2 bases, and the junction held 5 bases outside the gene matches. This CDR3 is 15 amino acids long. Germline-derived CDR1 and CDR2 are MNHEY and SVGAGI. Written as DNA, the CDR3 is TGTGCCAGCAGGGGACAGGGTCGAGGCAATCAGCCCCAGCATTTT. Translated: CASRGQGRGNQPQHF.

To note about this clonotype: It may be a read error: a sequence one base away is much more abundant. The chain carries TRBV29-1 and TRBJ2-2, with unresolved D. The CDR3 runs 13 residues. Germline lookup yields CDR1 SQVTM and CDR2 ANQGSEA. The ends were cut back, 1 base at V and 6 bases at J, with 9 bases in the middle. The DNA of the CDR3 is TGCAGCGTTGAAGCTGGCCGGGCCGGGGAGCTGTTTTTT. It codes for CSVEAGRAGELFF.

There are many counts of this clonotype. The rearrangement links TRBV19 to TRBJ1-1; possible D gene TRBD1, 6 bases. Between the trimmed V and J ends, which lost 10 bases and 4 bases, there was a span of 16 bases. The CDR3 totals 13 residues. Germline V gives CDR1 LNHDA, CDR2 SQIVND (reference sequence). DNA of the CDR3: TGTGCCACTTGGAACAGGGCAAGCACTGAAGCTTTCTTT. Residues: CATWNRASTEAFF.

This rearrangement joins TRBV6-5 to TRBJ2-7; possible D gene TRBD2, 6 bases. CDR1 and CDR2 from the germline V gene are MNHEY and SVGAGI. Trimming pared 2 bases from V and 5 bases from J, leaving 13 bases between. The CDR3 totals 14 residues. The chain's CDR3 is CASSYQEGLDEQYF. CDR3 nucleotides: TGTGCCAGCAGTTACCAGGAGGGACTCGACGAGCAGTACTTC.

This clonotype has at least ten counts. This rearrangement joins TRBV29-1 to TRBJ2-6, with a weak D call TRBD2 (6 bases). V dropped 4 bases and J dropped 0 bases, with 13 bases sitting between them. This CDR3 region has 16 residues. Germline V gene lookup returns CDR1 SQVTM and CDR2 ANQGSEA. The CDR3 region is CSVGGGLISGANVLTF. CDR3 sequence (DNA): TGCAGCGTTGGAGGAGGGTTAATCTCTGGGGCCAACGTCCTGACTTTC.

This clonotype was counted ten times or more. DNA for the CDR3: TGTGCCAGCAGCTTTTCGACGGGAAACTCTGGGGCCAACGTCCTGACTTTC. It is translated as CASSFSTGNSGANVLTF. This chain connects TRBV13 to TRBJ2-6; possibly TRBD2 for D (5 bases). Germline lookup yields CDR1 PRHDT and CDR2 FYEKMQ (reference sequence). The CDR3 contains 17 residues. The ends were cut back, 3 bases at V and 0 bases at J, with 12 bases in the middle.

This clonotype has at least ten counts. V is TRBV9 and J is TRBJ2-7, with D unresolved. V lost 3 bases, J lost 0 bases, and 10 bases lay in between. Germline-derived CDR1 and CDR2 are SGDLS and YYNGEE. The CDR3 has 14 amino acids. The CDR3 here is CASSADLSSYEQYF. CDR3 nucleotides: TGTGCCAGCAGCGCGGACCTGAGCTCCTACGAGCAGTACTTC.

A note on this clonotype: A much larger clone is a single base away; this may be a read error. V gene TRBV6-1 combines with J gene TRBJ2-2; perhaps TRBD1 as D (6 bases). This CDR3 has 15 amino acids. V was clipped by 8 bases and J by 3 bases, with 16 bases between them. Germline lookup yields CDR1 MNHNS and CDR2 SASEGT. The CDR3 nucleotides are TGTGCCAGCGGATGGACAGAAGAGGACACCGGGGAGCTGTTTTTT. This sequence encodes CASGWTEEDTGELFF.